The 29 T cell receptor beta chains below were found in one sample sequenced in a study of CD8 T cells in Susac syndrome. After extraction with the RNeasy kit, about 0.45 to 1 ug of the RNA was reverse transcribed using random hexamers. Via MiXCR, TCRdb re-called the immunoSEQ multiplex PCR reads, giving one row per CDR3 protein. Found here are approximately 90,000 distinct CDR3 sequences, about 93% of them singletons; the top ten hold 0.25% to 0.4%. The sample comprised CD8+ T cells from PBMCs. These receptors came from a human donor in good health.

The V gene is TRBV6-4, the J gene TRBJ2-5; 8 nucleotides align to TRBD1. The CDR3 spans 15 residues. J was trimmed by 1 base and V by 3 bases; bases with no gene match: 4. Germline V gives CDR1 MRHNA, CDR2 SNTAGT. The CDR3 DNA reads as TGTGCCAGCAGTGAGACAGGGGCGGGCCAAGAGACCCAGTACTTC. It translates to CASSETGAGQETQYF.

This clonotype appeared a single time. DNA of the CDR3: TGCAGTGCCTGGGAGCGGGGAGGCGGGGAGCTGTTTTTT. Translating it yields CSAWERGGGELFF. This chain uses TRBV20-1 with TRBJ2-2; 7 nucleotides line up with TRBD2. Germline CDR1 is DFQATT and CDR2 is SNEGSKA (reference sequence). The CDR3 loop spans 13 amino acids. With 6 bases clipped from V and 7 bases from J, the junction kept 8 bases outside the gene matches.

The chain joins TRBV20-1 to TRBJ2-2, with D perhaps assigned TRBD1 or TRBD2 (6 bases each). The CDR3 has 15 residues. Germline CDR1 and CDR2: DFQATT and SNEGSKA (reference sequence). The germline V and J ends were trimmed by 3 bases and 3 bases, with 14 bases remaining between them. CDR3 nucleotides: TGCAGTGCTAGGCCGACCGGGGGCCACACCGGGGAGCTGTTTTTT. As protein: CSARPTGGHTGELFF.

V gene TRBV7-9 combines with J gene TRBJ2-5, with D perhaps TRBD1 (7 bases). Between the trimmed V and J ends, which lost 4 bases and 1 base, there was a span of 10 bases. CDR1 is SEHNR and CDR2 is FQNEAQ in the germline V gene (reference sequence). The CDR3 is made up of 14 amino acids. The CDR3 loop is CASSSQGGQETQYF. CDR3 nucleotides: TGTGCCAGCAGCTCCCAGGGGGGCCAAGAGACCCAGTACTTC.

The J gene is TRBJ2-5, the V gene TRBV3-1; D possibly corresponds to TRBD2 (6 bases). V was trimmed by 0 bases and J by 2 bases, leaving 10 bases between them. The CDR3 contains 15 residues. CDR1 is LGHDT and CDR2 is YNNKEL in the germline V gene (reference sequence). CDR3 sequence (DNA): TGTGCCAGCAGCCAAGATCGGGAGAATCAAGAGACCCAGTACTTC. As protein: CASSQDRENQETQYF.

The chain has TRBV9 and TRBJ2-3; possibly TRBD1 for D (6 bases). Trimming pared 3 bases from V and 6 bases from J, leaving 11 bases between. Germline CDR1 is SGDLS and CDR2 is YYNGEE. The CDR3 sequence is 13 residues long. The DNA of the CDR3 is TGTGCCAGCAGCGAGGGGGTACCGGATACGCAGTATTTT. The encoded protein is CASSEGVPDTQYF.

In DNA, the CDR3 is TGTGCCAGCAGCCAAGCCAGCGAGGGTCACTACGAGCAGTACTTC. Translating it yields CASSQASEGHYEQYF. The chain couples TRBV14 to TRBJ2-7; possibly TRBD2 for D (5 bases). The CDR3 contains 15 residues. Germline lookup yields CDR1 SGHDN and CDR2 FVKESK. V lost 1 base and J 3 bases, leaving 13 bases between the germline ends.

J is TRBJ2-1 and V is TRBV19, with 7 bases aligning to TRBD2. V was pared by 6 bases and J by 5 bases, with 7 bases of the junction left unmatched. The CDR3 spans 14 residues. Looked up from germline, CDR1 is LNHDA and CDR2 is SQIVND (reference sequence). The CDR3 here is CASRRGGPNNEQFF. The CDR3, as DNA: TGTGCCAGTAGGAGGGGAGGGCCCAACAATGAGCAGTTCTTC.

The J gene is TRBJ2-3, the V gene TRBV7-2; D may be TRBD2 (5 bases). This CDR3 spans 16 amino acids. Per germline, CDR1 SGHTA and CDR2 FQGNSA. V lost 2 bases and J lost 0, with 12 bases in between. The CDR3 DNA reads TGTGCCAGCAGCTTAAGGGAGTTTTCGAGCACAGATACGCAGTATTTT. Its protein product is CASSLREFSSTDTQYF.

This rearrangement joins TRBV9 to TRBJ2-5; perhaps D is TRBD1 or TRBD2 (5 bases each). CDR3 length equals 14 residues. Trimming shortened V by 3 bases and J by 0 bases, and 9 bases separated the two germline ends. CDR1 and CDR2 from the germline V gene are SGDLS and YYNGEE. The CDR3 DNA reads TGTGCCAGCAGCGCCGGGGACCACCAAGAGACCCAGTACTTC. Its translation is CASSAGDHQETQYF.

V is TRBV29-1 and J is TRBJ2-2; no definite D call. The CDR3 length is 12 residues. Trimming removed 5 bases from V and 2 bases from J, with 6 bases in between. CDR1 and CDR2 (germline): SQVTM, ANQGSEA. The CDR3, as DNA: TGCAGCGTTCCTTCTAACACCGGGGAGCTGTTTTTT. This gives the protein CSVPSNTGELFF.

V is TRBV20-1 and J is TRBJ2-7; 7 bases agree with TRBD2. The germline gives CDR1 DFQATT, CDR2 SNEGSKA (reference sequence). The CDR3 spans 13 residues. Unmatched junction bases numbered 6, after V lost 6 bases and J lost 1 base. CDR3 amino acids: CSAEAGVSYEQYF. The CDR3 region has the DNA TGCAGTGCCGAGGCGGGAGTTTCCTACGAGCAGTACTTC.

The J gene is TRBJ1-2, the V gene TRBV9, with 7 bases matching TRBD1. Germline V gene sequence: CDR1 SGDLS, CDR2 YYNGEE. The CDR3 totals 13 residues. Trimming cost V 2 bases and J 3 bases; bases outside gene matches: 1. In DNA, the CDR3 is TGTGCCAGCAGCGTTGGACAGGACTATGGCTACACCTTC. Translation: CASSVGQDYGYTF.

The rearrangement joins TRBV2 to TRBJ2-7; 14 bases are a match to TRBD2. The germline V gene has CDR1 SNHLY and CDR2 FYNNEI. This CDR3 contains 14 residues. The V gene end was trimmed by 1 base and the J gene end by 7 bases; junction bases not matched to a gene: 0. The CDR3 nucleotides are TGTGCCAGCAGTGAAGGACTAGCGGGAGGGGAGCAGTACTTC. It translates to CASSEGLAGGEQYF. Combining the CDR3 with reference TRBV2 and TRBJ2-7 gives the whole variable domain EPEVTQTPSHQVTQMGQEVILRCVPISNHLYFYWYRQILGQKVEFLVSFYNNEISEKSEIFDDQFSVERPDGSNFTLKIRSTKLEDSAMYFCASSEGLAGGEQYFGPGTRLTVT.

The CDR3 sequence: CASSQDFGLPRGYTF. The DNA for the CDR3 is TGTGCCAGCAGCCAAGATTTTGGGCTCCCGAGGGGCTACACCTTC. The rearrangement uses TRBV3-1 and TRBJ1-2; no firm D call. Germline values: CDR1 LGHDT, CDR2 YNNKEL (reference sequence). The V gene lost 0 bases and the J gene lost 8 bases, with 16 bases spanning the gap. The CDR3 runs to 15 residues.

The rearrangement uses TRBV29-1 and TRBJ1-4, with D tentatively TRBD1 (6 bases). Germline values: CDR1 SQVTM, CDR2 ANQGSEA. CDR3 length equals 14 residues. The V end was cut by 7 bases, the J end by 4 bases, with 16 bases between. The CDR3 spells CSGLGGQGNEKLFF. CDR3 DNA sequence: TGCAGCGGCCTGGGGGGCCAGGGTAATGAAAAACTGTTTTTT.

The chain joins TRBV6-1 to TRBJ1-2; D is unresolved. V lost 6 bases, J lost 6 bases, and 17 bases lay in between. Germline assignment: CDR1 MNHNS and CDR2 SASEGT. The CDR3 runs 14 residues. This CDR3 reads CASRNLYTEDGYTF. As DNA, the CDR3 is TGTGCCAGCAGAAACCTATATACCGAGGATGGCTACACCTTC.

The rearrangement links TRBV9 to TRBJ1-2, with 7 bases matching TRBD1. The CDR3 covers 15 residues. CDR1 and CDR2 (germline): SGDLS, YYNGEE. J gave up 6 bases and V 0 bases, and 8 bases lay outside the gene matches. CDR3 nucleotides: TGTGCCAGCAGCGTAGGGGACAGCCTAGGCCATGGCTACACCTTC. This gives the protein CASSVGDSLGHGYTF.

The V call is TRBV27, the J call TRBJ2-7, with TRBD2 identical over 8 bases. There are 16 residues in the CDR3. CDR1 and CDR2 (germline): MNHEY, SMNVEV (reference sequence). V shed 0 bases and J 5 bases; nucleotides not matched to a gene: 9. CDR3 sequence reads: CASSLSIPGGNHEQYF. Written as DNA, the CDR3 is TGTGCCAGCAGTTTATCGATTCCGGGAGGGAACCACGAGCAGTACTTC.

V usage is TRBV20-1 and J usage is TRBJ1-2, with 9 bases identical to TRBD1. Losses at the gene ends were 5 bases for V and 6 bases for J; bases not matched to a gene: 7. The germline V gene has CDR1 DFQATT and CDR2 SNEGSKA (reference sequence). The CDR3 has 13 residues. The CDR3 here is CSAWTGEGHGYTF. The CDR3 nucleotides are TGCAGTGCTTGGACAGGGGAAGGGCATGGCTACACCTTC.

The chain is built from TRBV7-9 and TRBJ1-1, with unresolved D. Trimming shortened V by 1 base and J by 6 bases, and 15 bases separated the two germline ends. CDR3 length: 15 amino acids. Per the germline V gene, CDR1 is SEHNR and CDR2 is FQNEAQ (reference sequence). CDR3 DNA sequence: TGTGCCAGCAGCTTAGTCGGGAGCCCGGGTCCTGAAGCTTTCTTT. This translates into CASSLVGSPGPEAFF.

Notes on this clonotype: It may be a read error: a sequence one base away is much more abundant. The V and J genes are TRBV27 and TRBJ1-5; D not resolved. The CDR3 spans 13 residues. Germline V gene data show CDR1 as MNHEY and CDR2 as SMNVEV (reference sequence). V lost 10 bases, J lost 5 bases, and 15 bases lay in between. In DNA form, the CDR3 reads TGTGCCACCAGCGGAGGAGGTTATCAGCCCCAGCATTTT. Protein product: CATSGGGYQPQHF.

The chain carries TRBV9 and TRBJ2-3; D possibly uses TRBD1 or TRBD2 (5 bases each). Trimming took 2 bases from V and 1 from J, leaving 14 bases between them. The V gene's germline CDR1 is SGDLS and CDR2 YYNGEE. The CDR3 length is 16 residues. CDR3 DNA: TGTGCCAGCAGCGTTTCCGGGGACCTCCGCACAGATACGCAGTATTTT. This sequence encodes CASSVSGDLRTDTQYF.

The CDR3 sequence: CASSLVSFGGGAKNIQYF. DNA for the CDR3: TGCGCCAGCAGCTTGGTGTCCTTTGGCGGGGGGGCCAAAAACATTCAGTACTTC. The chain couples TRBV5-1 to TRBJ2-4; TRBD2 matches 8 bases. This CDR3 is built from 18 residues. The trim removed 0 bases at V and 1 base at J, leaving 9 bases unmatched. The germline CDR1 and CDR2 sequences are SGHRS and YFSETQ.

The chain couples TRBV19 to TRBJ2-7; a weak D match, TRBD1 (5 bases). This CDR3 spans 10 amino acids. The germline gives CDR1 LNHDA, CDR2 SQIVND (reference sequence). CDR3 protein: CGKETDEQYF. The CDR3 bases are TGTGGCAAGGAGACAGACGAGCAGTACTTC.

V usage is TRBV12-3 or TRBV12-4 and J usage is TRBJ2-5; the match to TRBD2 covers 9 bases. The J segment lost 5 bases and the V segment lost 3 bases, leaving 7 bases of the junction unmatched. The CDR3 runs to 15 residues. The CDR3 is CASSLGSGGLETQYF. The CDR3, as DNA: TGTGCCAGCAGTTTGGGTAGCGGGGGTCTGGAGACCCAGTACTTC.

This chain joins TRBV11-1 and TRBJ2-7, with D tentatively TRBD1 or TRBD2 (5 bases each). The CDR3 is 15 amino acids. V was shortened by 1 base and J by 5 bases, with 15 bases between the two germline ends. Germline lookup yields CDR1 SGHAT and CDR2 FQDESV (reference sequence). This CDR3 reads CASSLEGRENDEQYF. The CDR3 DNA reads TGTGCCAGCAGCTTAGAGGGCAGGGAGAACGACGAGCAGTACTTC.

The chain carries TRBV6-5 and TRBJ2-1; a possible D gene is TRBD2 (6 bases). The CDR3 contains 20 residues. V was cut by 0 bases and J by 9 bases, with 30 bases left in between. Germline values: CDR1 MNHEY, CDR2 SVGAGI. The DNA for the CDR3 is TGTGCCAGCAGTTACTCGTTTCCGGGACTGAGCAGTTCTTGGGGGACTGAGCAGTTCTTC. Its protein product is CASSYSFPGLSSSWGTEQFF.

About this clonotype: One junction end disagrees with the germline gene, perhaps due to a read error. The rearrangement uses TRBV19 and TRBJ1-1; possible D gene TRBD1, 5 bases. Looked up from germline, CDR1 is LNHDA and CDR2 is SQIVND (reference sequence). The CDR3 totals 12 residues. The CDR3 sequence: CASSIGAIEASF. CDR3 bases: TGTGCCAGTAGTATTGGGGCAATTGAAGCTTCCTTT.